The 9 T cell receptor beta chains below were found in one sample sequenced in a study of graft-versus-host responses after intestinal transplantation. Data came from immunoSEQ multiplex PCR; TCRdb stores just in-frame clones and leaves some out. The profile covers some 130,000 clones, with roughly nine tenths appearing a single time and around 0.16% taken by the ten largest. Their antigen targets remain unknown. The sample consisted of unstimulated CD4+ T cells sorted from spleen or lymph node cells, taken before intestinal transplant. The receptors derive from a human donor who received an intestinal transplant.

The rearrangement joins TRBV6-5 to TRBJ1-6; a possible D gene is TRBD1 (6 bases). V gave up 0 bases and J gave up 5 bases, with 11 bases separating them. The CDR3 has 16 residues. Looked up from germline, CDR1 is MNHEY and CDR2 is SVGAGI. In DNA, the CDR3 is TGTGCCAGCAGTTACTCGGACAGATTCAATAATTCACCCCTCCACTTT. It translates to CASSYSDRFNNSPLHF.

The V and J genes are TRBV16 and TRBJ1-5; D ambiguous. CDR1 KGHSY and CDR2 FQNENV come from the germline V gene. There are 16 residues in the CDR3. The V end lost 3 bases, the J end lost 0 bases, and 12 bases lay between the germline ends. DNA of the CDR3: TGTGCCAGCAGCCAGAGTGGGCAGGTTAGCAATCAGCCCCAGCATTTT. This sequence encodes CASSQSGQVSNQPQHF.

The chain has TRBV14 and TRBJ2-5; D is unresolved. The V gene lost 0 bases and the J gene lost 8 bases, with 13 bases spanning the gap. Germline V gene data show CDR1 as SGHDN and CDR2 as FVKESK. The CDR3 is 14 amino acids. CDR3 sequence: CASSQDTVVRTQYF. CDR3 nucleotide sequence: TGTGCCAGCAGCCAAGATACGGTCGTCCGCACCCAGTACTTC.

The chain joins TRBV6-1 to TRBJ1-6; a weak D match, TRBD1 (6 bases). Trimming pared 2 bases from V and 6 bases from J, leaving 11 bases between. This CDR3 has 15 amino acids. Germline CDR1 reads MNHNS; CDR2 reads SASEGT. The CDR3 sequence is CASSEIGTFNSPLHF. The CDR3 DNA sequence: TGTGCCAGCAGTGAAATAGGGACATTTAATTCACCCCTCCACTTT.

The chain carries TRBV4-1 and TRBJ2-3; 15 bases line up with TRBD2. Germline CDR1 is MGHRA and CDR2 is YSYEKL. With 1 base clipped from V and 2 bases from J, the junction kept 4 bases outside the gene matches. The CDR3 has 18 amino acids. DNA of the CDR3: TGCGCCAGCAGCCAAGTCGGGACTAGCGGGGGGTACACAGATACGCAGTATTTT. Its protein product is CASSQVGTSGGYTDTQYF.

The chain carries TRBV11-2 and TRBJ2-7; D gene unclear. This CDR3 comprises 14 residues. Germline assignment: CDR1 SGHAT and CDR2 FQNNGV. Trimming left V 3 bases short and J 3 bases short, with 12 bases between. DNA for the CDR3: TGTGCCAGCAGCTTTGCAGAAATACTCTACGAGCAGTACTTC. This encodes CASSFAEILYEQYF.

This clone was seen only a few times. The genes are TRBV7-9 and TRBJ1-2; D is undetermined. The CDR3 sequence is 12 residues long. The V end was cut by 3 bases, the J end by 0 bases, with 2 bases between. Germline V CDR1 and CDR2: SEHNR, FQNEAQ (reference sequence). Here the CDR3 reads CASSFSNYGYTF. DNA of the CDR3: TGTGCCAGCAGCTTCTCTAACTATGGCTACACCTTC.

The chain carries TRBV10-3 and TRBJ2-2; 7 nucleotides align to TRBD1. After removal of 4 bases from V and 7 bases from J, the junction contained 9 bases not matched to a gene. There are 15 residues in the CDR3. Germline CDR1 is ENHRY and CDR2 is SYGVKD. The CDR3 DNA follows: TGTGCCATCAGTGGGATAGACAGGGCAGGCGGGGAGCTGTTTTTT. Translated, it gives CAISGIDRAGGELFF.

V and J are TRBV21-1 and TRBJ2-1; the D call TRBD1 from the table was never checked on the DNA. TRBV21-1 has pseudogene status. The CDR3 covers 14 residues. Written as DNA, the CDR3 is TGTGCCACTTCAACAGGGGGTTCCTACAATGAGCAGTTCTTC. It codes for CATSTGGSYNEQFF.